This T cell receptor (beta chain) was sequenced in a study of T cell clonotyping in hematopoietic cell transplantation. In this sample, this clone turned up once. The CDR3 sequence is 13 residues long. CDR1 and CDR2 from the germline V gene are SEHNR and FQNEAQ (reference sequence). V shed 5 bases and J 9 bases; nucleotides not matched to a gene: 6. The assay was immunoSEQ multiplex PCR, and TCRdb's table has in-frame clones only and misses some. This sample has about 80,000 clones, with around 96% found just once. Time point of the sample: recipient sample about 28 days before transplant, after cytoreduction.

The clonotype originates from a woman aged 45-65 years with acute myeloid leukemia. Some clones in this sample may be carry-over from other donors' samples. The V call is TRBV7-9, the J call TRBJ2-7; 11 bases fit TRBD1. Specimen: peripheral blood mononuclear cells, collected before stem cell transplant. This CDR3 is CASSKGTGGGQYF. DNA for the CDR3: TGTGCCAGCAGCAAGGGGACAGGGGGGGGGCAGTACTTC.